Listed here is a single T cell receptor beta chain. The entry originates in a study of blood T cell repertoires in COVID-19. This CDR3 is built from 16 residues. The V gene lost 1 base and the J gene lost 1 base, with 10 bases spanning the gap. Germline V gene data show CDR1 as SGHVS and CDR2 as FNYEAQ. Libraries were prepared by immunoSEQ multiplex PCR; TCRdb keeps only in-frame clonotypes and omits some of them. Among some 180,000 clones listed, about 77% were seen once. This receptor was obtained from a woman aged 80 or over with active or convalescent COVID-19. V usage is TRBV7-6 and J usage is TRBJ2-2, with D possibly TRBD2 on 6 matching bases. Sequencing was carried out using peripheral blood. The CDR3 here is CASSLERLENTGELFF. The CDR3 nucleotides read TGTGCCAGCAGCTTAGAGCGACTAGAGAACACCGGGGAGCTGTTTTTT. Using reference TRBV7-6 and TRBJ2-2 for the parts outside the CDR3, the full variable domain is GAGVSQSPRYKVTKRGQDVALRCDPISGHVSLYWYRQALGQGPEFLTYFNYEAQQDKSGLPNDRFSAERPEGSISTLTIQRTEQRDSAMYRCASSLERLENTGELFFGEGSRLTVL.